The TCR beta chain under discussion was sequenced for a study of T-cell memory formation after mild COVID-19. TCRdb passed the 5' RACE reads through MiXCR, listing each CDR3 protein once. The sample lists hundreds of thousands of distinct CDR3 sequences, roughly an eighth occurring once. This CDR3 is 16 amino acids long. Germline CDR1 and CDR2: SGHDT and YYEEEE. After removal of 2 bases from V and 4 bases from J, the junction contained 9 bases not matched to a gene. The receptor was isolated from a young man who had mild COVID-19 (a few samples of this study predate the infection). Cell type and time point are not known. The V and J genes are TRBV5-6 and TRBJ1-5, with 7 positions matching TRBD1. Sample: PBMCs or a T cell subset sorted from them (not recorded which). CDR3 protein: CASSLFRDSQNQPQHF. The CDR3 DNA is TGTGCCAGCAGCTTATTCCGGGACAGCCAAAATCAGCCCCAGCATTTT. Complete variable domain (other parts from reference TRBV5-6 and TRBJ1-5): DAGVTQSPTHLIKTRGQQVTLRCSPKSGHDTVSWYQQALGQGPQFIFQYYEEEERQRGNFPDRFSGHQFPNYSSELNVNALLLGDSALYLCASSLFRDSQNQPQHFGDGTRLSIL.